Sequencing of this T cell receptor (beta chain) was carried out in a study of blood T cell repertoires in COVID-19. The wider study: Sample material is recorded as cDNA or gDNA derived from T cells, B-cell-depleted T cells, or PBMCs.

V lost 2 bases and J 0 bases, leaving 9 bases between the germline ends. Germline V gene sequence: CDR1 SGDLS, CDR2 YYNGEE. CDR3 length: 15 amino acids. As for this clone: The sample carries other DNA sequences with the same CDR3.

Clones were sequenced by immunoSEQ multiplex PCR, and TCRdb holds only the in-frame ones, with some missing. The sample lists around 250,000 clones, approximately 85% occurring once. Living in roughly 23 US areas, the participants were between about 18 and 100 years of age. Sequences were obtained from PBMCs or T cells enriched from blood (not recorded which). This receptor was obtained from a woman aged 50 to 60 who had recovered from COVID-19. V and J are TRBV9 and TRBJ1-3; D uncertain. The CDR3 loop is CASSVELSSGNTIYF. In nucleotides, the CDR3 is TGTGCCAGCAGCGTGGAGCTGAGCTCTGGAAACACCATATATTTT.